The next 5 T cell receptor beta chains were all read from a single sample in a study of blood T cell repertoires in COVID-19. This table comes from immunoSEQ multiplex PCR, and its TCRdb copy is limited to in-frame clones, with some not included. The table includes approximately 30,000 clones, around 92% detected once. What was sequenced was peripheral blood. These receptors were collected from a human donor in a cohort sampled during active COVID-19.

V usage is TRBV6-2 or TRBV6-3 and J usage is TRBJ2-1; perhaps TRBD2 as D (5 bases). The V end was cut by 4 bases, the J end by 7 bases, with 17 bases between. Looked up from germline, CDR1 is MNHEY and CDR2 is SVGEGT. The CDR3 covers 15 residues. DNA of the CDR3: TGTGCCAGCAGTTCGACCTCGCGGGTTTCTAATGAGCAGTTCTTC. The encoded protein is CASSSTSRVSNEQFF.

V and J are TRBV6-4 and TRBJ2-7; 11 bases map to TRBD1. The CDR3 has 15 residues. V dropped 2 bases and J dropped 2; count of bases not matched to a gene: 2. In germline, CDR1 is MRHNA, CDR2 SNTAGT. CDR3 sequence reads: CASSDRGQGAYEQYF. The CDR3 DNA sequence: TGTGCCAGCAGTGACAGGGGACAGGGGGCCTACGAGCAGTACTTC.

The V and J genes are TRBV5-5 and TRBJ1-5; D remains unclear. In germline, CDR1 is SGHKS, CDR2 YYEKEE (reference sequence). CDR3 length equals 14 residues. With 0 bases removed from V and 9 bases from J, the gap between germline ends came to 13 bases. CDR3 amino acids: CASSLELYLPPQHF. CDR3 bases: TGTGCCAGCAGCTTGGAACTTTACCTCCCGCCCCAGCATTTT.

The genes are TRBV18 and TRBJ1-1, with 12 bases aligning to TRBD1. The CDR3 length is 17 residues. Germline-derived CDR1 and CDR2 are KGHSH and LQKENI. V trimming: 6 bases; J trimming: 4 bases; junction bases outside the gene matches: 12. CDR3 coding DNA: TGTGCCAGCTCGGGACAGGGGGCAGGTGAAAGTGGCACTGAAGCTTTCTTT. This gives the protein CASSGQGAGESGTEAFF. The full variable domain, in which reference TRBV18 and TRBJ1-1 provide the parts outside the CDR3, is NAGVMQNPRHLVRRRGQEARLRCSPMKGHSHVYWYRQLPEEGLKFMVYLQKENIIDESGMPKERFSAEFPKEGPSILRIQQVVRGDSAAYFCASSGQGAGESGTEAFFGQGTRLTVV.

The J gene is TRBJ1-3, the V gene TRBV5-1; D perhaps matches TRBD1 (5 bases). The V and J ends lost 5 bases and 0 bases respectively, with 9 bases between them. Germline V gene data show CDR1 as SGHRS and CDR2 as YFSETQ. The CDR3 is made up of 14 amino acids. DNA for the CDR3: TGCGCCAGCAGTCCCGACAGCTCTGGAAACACCATATATTTT. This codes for CASSPDSSGNTIYF.